Below, one T cell receptor beta chain is given with its context. Its antigen is unidentified. The sample comes from a study of a mutant IDH1 vaccine in newly diagnosed glioma. Time point here: week 35, safety follow-up. A single vaccine dose contained 300 ug of mutant IDH1 20-mer peptide, and topical imiquimod was used with it. Germline V gene data show CDR1 as MNHEY and CDR2 as SVGAGI. V was clipped by 0 bases and J by 4 bases, with 12 bases between them. The CDR3 has 15 residues. The table came from immunoSEQ multiplex PCR; TCRdb's copy has only in-frame clones and leaves some out. There are more than 25,000 clones in the sample; approximately 79% occur only once, and around a tenth lies in the top ten.

V is TRBV6-5 and J is TRBJ1-2; D gene unclear. The receptor was derived from a woman aged 25 to 39 with glioma. Some clones in this sample may be carry-over from other donors' samples. The sample consisted of PBMCs, taken from a glioma patient whose treatment included an IDH1 peptide vaccine. The CDR3 DNA sequence: TGTGCCAGCAGTTACTCGGATACAACTCGCTATGGCTACACCTTC. Its translation: CASSYSDTTRYGYTF.